This is a list of T cell receptor beta chains from one sample in a study of blood T cell repertoires in COVID-19. The method was immunoSEQ multiplex PCR; TCRdb's version includes in-frame clones alone and lacks a portion of them. The sample has 150,000 to 200,000 clones, approximately 79% seen once. The sequencing input was peripheral blood. Every receptor here comes from a woman of 80 years or more with acute or convalescent COVID-19. The CDR3 runs from the conserved cysteine through the conserved F or W. Each record gives: clone size, J gene, V gene, D gene, CDR3 DNA, CDR3 protein. D genes are given only for firm matches. A row's size may be missing; if present it is once, few, many or a size class.

NA	TRBJ1-1	TRBV7-9	TRBD1	TGTGCCAGCAGCTTAAGGGCAGGGGGACCGAACACTGAAGCTTTCTTT	CASSLRAGGPNTEAFF
few	TRBJ1-2	TRBV12-3/TRBV12-4	NA	TGTGCCAGCAGTCTACAGGTCTCTGGTGGCTACACCTTC	CASSLQVSGGYTF
NA	TRBJ2-1	TRBV7-9	TRBD1	TGTGCCAGCAGCTTCACAGGGGGCTATGAGCAGTTCTTC	CASSFTGGYEQFF
NA	TRBJ2-7	TRBV4-3	NA	TGCGCCAGCAGCCAAGATCTCTTCTACGAGCAGTACTTC	CASSQDLFYEQYF
once	TRBJ2-2	TRBV7-3	TRBD2	TGTGCCAGCAGCTTTAGCGGGACGAACACCGGGGAGCTGTTTTTT	CASSFSGTNTGELFF
NA	TRBJ2-7	TRBV18	TRBD1	TGTGCCAGCTCAATGGGACAGAACTACGAGCAGTACTTC	CASSMGQNYEQYF
NA	TRBJ1-2	TRBV5-1	TRBD1	TGCGCCAGCAGCTTGGATAATTCGGACAGGGAAGGCTACACCTTC	CASSLDNSDREGYTF
NA	TRBJ2-7	TRBV6-5	TRBD1	TGTGCCAGCCAACCGGGACAGGGGGTCTACGAGCAGTACTTC	CASQPGQGVYEQYF
few	TRBJ1-1	TRBV30	NA	TGTGCCTGGAGTCCCGGTCTTGAAGCTTTCTTT	CAWSPGLEAFF
NA	TRBJ2-7	TRBV5-1	NA	TGCGCCAGCAGCCCCGGAGGCTCCTACGAGCAGTACTTC	CASSPGGSYEQYF
NA	TRBJ1-5	TRBV6-1	NA	TGTGCCAGCAGTGGGGGACTTTACCGGGACAGCAATCAGCCCCAGCATTTT	CASSGGLYRDSNQPQHF
NA	TRBJ2-7	TRBV11-2	TRBD2	TGTGCCAGCAGCTTAGATTACGGACTAGCGGGAGCCGGCGAGCAGTACTTC	CASSLDYGLAGAGEQYF
NA	TRBJ1-2	TRBV2	TRBD1	TGTGCCAGCAGTGAAGCGGTTCCGGGACAGGAGAACTTCGGCTACACCTTC	CASSEAVPGQENFGYTF
few	TRBJ1-4	TRBV27	TRBD1	TGTGCCAGCACCTGGGGGACAGGGGCCGAAAAACTGTTTTTT	CASTWGTGAEKLFF
NA	TRBJ2-5	TRBV28	NA	TGTGCCAGCAGTGGGAAGGGGGAAGCGGGACGGGACCCAGAAGAGACCCAGTACTTC	CASSGKGEAGRDPEETQYF
few	TRBJ2-2	TRBV27	TRBD2	TGTGCCAGCAGACGGACTAGCCCAGCCGGGGAGCTGTTTTTT	CASRRTSPAGELFF
NA	TRBJ2-7	TRBV7-9	NA	TGTGCCAGCAGCAGACAGGATCCAGCCTACGAGCAGTACTTC	CASSRQDPAYEQYF
NA	TRBJ2-7	TRBV11-3	TRBD2	TGTGCCAGCAGCTTAGGGGGAGGGTCCCAATTCGAGCAGTACTTC	CASSLGGGSQFEQYF
NA	TRBJ1-1	TRBV7-9	NA	TGTGCCAGCAGCTTAAGGACACTTGAAGCTTTCTTT	CASSLRTLEAFF
NA	TRBJ1-1	TRBV7-9	NA	TGTGCCAGCAGCGTAGGGTGGAGGCCTGAAGCTTTCTTT	CASSVGWRPEAFF
NA	TRBJ2-3	TRBV4-1	TRBD2	TGCGCCAGCAGCCGCACACTAGCGGGAGACACAGATACGCAGTATTTT	CASSRTLAGDTDTQYF
NA	TRBJ1-1	TRBV5-8	NA	TGTGCCAGCAGCTGGGGCGGGGGGACTGACACTGAAGCTTTCTTT	CASSWGGGTDTEAFF
NA	TRBJ2-6	TRBV19	NA	TGTGCCAGTAGGCCGAAAGGGGTTGCTGGGGCCAACGTCCTGACTTTC	CASRPKGVAGANVLTF
NA	TRBJ2-7	TRBV6-5	TRBD2	TGTGCCAGCAGTTACACTAGCGGGACCTACGAGCAGTACTTC	CASSYTSGTYEQYF
NA	TRBJ2-7	TRBV13	TRBD2	TGTGCCAGCAGCTTTTCAGCGGGAGGTTCCGAGCAGTACTTC	CASSFSAGGSEQYF
NA	TRBJ1-4	TRBV27	NA	TGTGCCAGCAGTTTAATGGGAGAACTGTTTTTT	CASSLMGELFF
many	TRBJ1-1	TRBV6-4	TRBD1	TGTGCCACGACAGGGGACACTGAAGCTTTCTTT	CATTGDTEAFF
few	TRBJ2-3	TRBV28	TRBD2	TGTGCCAGCAGTGCTATAGCGGGAGGGCCAACAGATACGCAGTATTTT	CASSAIAGGPTDTQYF
NA	TRBJ1-1	TRBV6-6	TRBD1	TGTGCCAGCGCAGGGGGCGCCTTCGGTGAAGCTTTCTTT	CASAGGAFGEAFF
NA	TRBJ2-1	TRBV19	TRBD2	TGTGCCAGTAGCATGGGAGGGGTTAGTGAGCAGTTCTTC	CASSMGGVSEQFF
NA	TRBJ2-3	TRBV9	NA	TGTGCCAGCAGCCTTCAGGTGACGAGCACAGATACGCAGTATTTT	CASSLQVTSTDTQYF
once	TRBJ2-3	TRBV10-2	NA	TGCGCCAGCAGTGAGTCCGGGCCGGGGAGTACGCAGTATTTT	CASSESGPGSTQYF
once	TRBJ2-4	TRBV4-2	NA	TGTGCCAGCAGCCAGGGAAGGACAGAGAGTATTCAGTACTTC	CASSQGRTESIQYF
NA	TRBJ2-1	TRBV25-1	NA	TGTGCCAGCAGTGAAGATCCAGGGGGGTCCTACAATGAGCAGTTCTTC	CASSEDPGGSYNEQFF
NA	TRBJ2-7	TRBV7-9	TRBD2	TGTGCCAGCAGCCAAGCGGGAAATGGGGCGATAAACGAGCAGTACTTC	CASSQAGNGAINEQYF
NA	TRBJ2-1	TRBV29-1	TRBD2	TGCAGCGTTGGTAGACTAGCGGGAGCCTACAATGAGCAGTTCTTC	CSVGRLAGAYNEQFF
NA	TRBJ1-6	TRBV9	TRBD1	TGTGCCAGCAGCCTCCGACAGGGCAATTCACCCCTCCACTTT	CASSLRQGNSPLHF
NA	TRBJ1-1	TRBV19	NA	TGTGCCAGTAGTCCTCAGGTAAACACTGAAGCTTTCTTT	CASSPQVNTEAFF
NA	TRBJ1-1	TRBV28	TRBD1	TGTGCCAGCAGCCCTAGACAGGGGGCGGAAGCTTTCTTT	CASSPRQGAEAFF
few	TRBJ2-1	TRBV28	TRBD1	TGTGCCAGCAGTCCCTATACGGGGGGGACAGGGGGCCTCCTGTTCTTC	CASSPYTGGTGGLLFF
NA	TRBJ2-2	TRBV6-5	TRBD1	TGTGCCAGCAGGAACAGGGGGCAGAACACCGGGGAGCTGTTTTTT	CASRNRGQNTGELFF
NA	TRBJ2-1	TRBV2	NA	TGTGCCAGCAGTGAACTGCAGGGGACCCCCAATGAGCAGTTCTTC	CASSELQGTPNEQFF
NA	TRBJ2-1	TRBV18	TRBD2	TGTGCCAGCTCACCAGGGGCGGGAGGAAGTAGTTTGAATGAGCAGTTCTTC	CASSPGAGGSSLNEQFF
NA	TRBJ2-5	TRBV28	TRBD2	TGTGCCAGCAGTTGGTGGACTAGCGGGAGGGAGACCCAGTACTTC	CASSWWTSGRETQYF
NA	TRBJ1-2	TRBV5-6	NA	TGTGCCAGCAGCTTGGCCCGGGGGGGCTACACCTTC	CASSLARGGYTF
NA	TRBJ2-2	TRBV5-1	TRBD2	TGCGCCAGCAGCGGCGGGACTAGCGAGAGCGGGGAGCTGTTTTTT	CASSGGTSESGELFF